These 32 T cell receptor beta chains were all obtained from the same sample, sequenced in a study of T-cell reconstitution after alpha-beta-depleted transplantation in children listed by TCRdb under 2016. Libraries were prepared through PCR. The listed sequencing device is Illumina HiSeq 2500. TCR libraries were prepared with molecular barcoding, using unique molecular identifiers to normalize TCRbeta repertoire quantification. TCRdb trimmed the raw reads at Q25, called clones with MiXCR and kept productive beta chains. Each record represents a unique CDR3 protein, reported with the most common genes and DNA among its rows. Present in this sample are 700,000 or so distinct CDR3 sequences, under 15% of which were seen just once. The biggest ten clones account for approximately 0.8% of the sample. The treatment or condition label of this sample denotes: allogeneic hematopoietic cell transplantation with graft depleted of TCRalphabeta T cells and CD19 B cells.

This material consisted of PBMCs, taken before TCRalphabeta/CD19-depleted stem cell transplant. The source is a girl aged 2-9 years with congenital amegakaryocytic thrombocytopenia, due to receive a stem cell transplant.

This clonotype was observed many times. This chain joins TRBV25-1 and TRBJ2-7; D might be TRBD1 or TRBD2, each matching 5 bases. V was clipped by 9 bases and J by 3 bases, with 12 bases between them. Germline CDR1 MGHDK, CDR2 SYGVNS. CDR3 length: 12 amino acids. CDR3 residues: CASRGLDYEQYF. Written as DNA, the CDR3 is TGTGCCAGTCGGGGCCTAGACTACGAGCAGTACTTC.

Remarks on this clonotype: A much larger clone differs by one base, so this may be a read error. The rearrangement uses TRBV7-9 and TRBJ2-1; D possibly corresponds to TRBD2 (5 bases). CDR3 size: 17 residues. Germline CDR1 SEHNR, CDR2 FQNEAQ (reference sequence). The CDR3 DNA sequence: TGTGCCAGCAGAGTTGGTAGCGACTCTTCCTCCTACAATGAGCAGTCCTTC. It yields the protein CASRVGSDSSSYNEQSF.

The V call is TRBV5-1, the J call TRBJ2-3; a weak D match, TRBD1 (6 bases). V dropped 4 bases and J dropped 10 bases, with 13 bases sitting between them. The CDR3 contains 12 residues. Per germline, CDR1 SGHRS and CDR2 YFSETQ. The CDR3 DNA is TGCGCCAGCAGCGCACCACAGGGTTCGCAGTATTTT. Protein: CASSAPQGSQYF. The full variable domain, its missing parts supplied by reference TRBV5-1 and TRBJ2-3, is KAGVTQTPRYLIKTRGQQVTLSCSPISGHRSVSWYQQTPGQGLQFLFEYFSETQRNKGNFPGRFSGRQFSNSRSEMNVSTLELGDSALYLCASSAPQGSQYFGPGTRLTVL.

This clonotype turned up a few times. The chain carries TRBV12-3 or TRBV12-4 and TRBJ1-1, with D unclear. This CDR3 is 12 amino acids long. V was pared by 2 bases and J by 11 bases, with 12 bases between. CDR3 loop: CASSLSDGRAFF. CDR3 nucleotides: TGTGCCAGCAGTTTATCGGACGGGAGGGCTTTCTTT.

This clonotype was seen many times. The chain recombines TRBV7-2 with TRBJ2-5, with 9 positions matching TRBD2. After removal of 5 bases from V and 5 bases from J, the junction contained 9 bases not matched to a gene. CDR1 is SGHTA, CDR2 FQGNSA, per germline. The CDR3 sequence is 15 residues long. The CDR3 region has the DNA TGTGCCAGCAGCCGACTAGCGGATAGGTTGGAGACCCAGTACTTC. This codes for CASSRLADRLETQYF. Supplemented by reference TRBV7-2 and TRBJ2-5, the full variable domain reads GAGVSQSPSNKVTEKGKDVELRCDPISGHTALYWYRQSLGQGLEFLIYFQGNSAPDKSGLPSDRFSAERTGGSVSTLTIQRTQQEDSAVYLCASSRLADRLETQYFGPGTRLLVL.

Only a few counts were recorded for this clonotype. This chain uses TRBV28 with TRBJ2-2; D tentatively reads TRBD1 or TRBD2 (5 bases each). The CDR3 length is 15 residues. CDR1 and CDR2 (germline): MDHEN, SYDVKM. The ends were cut back, 4 bases at V and 4 bases at J, with 13 bases in the middle. The CDR3 region has the DNA TGTGCCAGCAGTTCCCCCGGGGCAGGCACCGGGGAGCTGTTTTTT. It codes for CASSSPGAGTGELFF.

In this sample, this clonotype turned up a few times. The chain links TRBV3-1 to TRBJ2-3, with 9 bases matching TRBD2. This CDR3 is built from 14 residues. Germline CDR1 is LGHDT and CDR2 is YNNKEL (reference sequence). Trimming cost V 6 bases and J 5 bases; bases outside gene matches: 6. CDR3 sequence: CASRRREGQDTQYF. The CDR3 nucleotides read TGTGCCAGCAGGAGGCGGGAGGGTCAAGATACGCAGTATTTT.

This clonotype was detected ten times or more. The rearrangement joins TRBV5-5 to TRBJ2-1; 7 bases map to TRBD2. Trimming at V came to 1 base and at J to 8 bases, leaving 9 bases not matched to a gene. CDR1 and CDR2 from the germline V gene are SGHKS and YYEKEE (reference sequence). The CDR3 consists of 15 residues. CDR3 sequence: CASSLSKREWYEQFF. The CDR3 DNA reads as TGTGCCAGCAGCTTGTCTAAGCGGGAATGGTATGAGCAGTTCTTC. The variable domain in full, completed from reference TRBV5-5 and TRBJ2-1, reads DAGVTQSPTHLIKTRGQQVTLRCSPISGHKSVSWYQQVLGQGPQFIFQYYEKEERGRGNFPDRFSARQFPNYSSELNVNALLLGDSALYLCASSLSKREWYEQFFGPGTRLTVL.

This clonotype was counted only a few times. This chain joins TRBV12-3 or TRBV12-4 and TRBJ2-3; D is unclear. V lost 3 bases, J lost 1 base, and 14 bases lay in between. The CDR3 spans 16 residues. CDR3 protein: CASSFTVGLGTDTQYF. The CDR3 DNA sequence: TGTGCCAGCAGTTTTACTGTGGGCCTAGGCACAGATACGCAGTATTTT.

V and J are TRBV15 and TRBJ1-5, with 8 bases lining up with TRBD1. The germline gives CDR1 LNHNV, CDR2 YYDKDF (reference sequence). The CDR3 has 14 amino acids. V shed 4 bases and J 5 bases; nucleotides not matched to a gene: 4. The CDR3 here is CATSMDREDQPQHF. The CDR3 DNA is TGTGCCACCAGCATGGACAGGGAGGATCAGCCCCAGCATTTT.

This clonotype was seen more than once but under ten times. The rearrangement uses TRBV20-1 and TRBJ2-2; D possibly corresponds to TRBD1 (5 bases). Trimming left V 5 bases short and J 4 bases short, with 11 bases between. Germline V gene data show CDR1 as DFQATT and CDR2 as SNEGSKA (reference sequence). There are 13 residues in the CDR3. In DNA form, the CDR3 reads TGCAGTGCTCGGCCGGACATCACCGGGGAGCTGTTTTTT. Its protein product is CSARPDITGELFF.

As for this clonotype: A read error may produce the germline difference seen at one junction end. The chain joins TRBV5-1 to TRBJ2-5; possibly TRBD2 for D (7 bases). The CDR3 loop spans 16 amino acids. CDR1 and CDR2 (germline): SGHRS, YFSETQ. The CDR3: CASSLGAGAIRETEYF. The CDR3 DNA reads as TGCGCCAGCAGCCTGGGGGCGGGAGCGATAAGGGAGACCGAGTACTTC.

This clonotype occurred many times. The V call is TRBV6-5, the J call TRBJ1-1; D might be TRBD1 (5 bases). The CDR3 is made up of 14 amino acids. Germline V gives CDR1 MNHEY, CDR2 SVGAGI. The V end was cut by 2 bases, the J end by 3 bases, with 10 bases between. In DNA form, the CDR3 reads TGTGCCAGCAGTTACGATCAGGGCTACACTGAAGCTTTCTTT. Translating it yields CASSYDQGYTEAFF.

V and J are TRBV14 and TRBJ2-5, with D possibly TRBD2 on 6 matching bases. Trimming stripped 5 bases from V and 3 bases from J, with 13 bases between. The CDR3 runs to 14 residues. Germline lookup yields CDR1 SGHDN and CDR2 FVKESK. The CDR3 region has the DNA TGTGCCAGCAGCAAACGGGACTTCAAAGAGACCCAGTACTTC. The encoded protein is CASSKRDFKETQYF.

Comments on this clonotype: The likely explanation is a read error, given a far larger clone one base away. The chain is built from TRBV7-9 and TRBJ1-1; D is possibly TRBD1 (6 bases). This CDR3 spans 12 amino acids. Germline loops: CDR1 SEHNR, CDR2 FQNEAQ (reference sequence). The CDR3 bases are TGTGCCAGCAGCCAGGGGAACACTGAAGCTCTCTTT. Its translation: CASSQGNTEALF. The variable domain in full, with the rest retrieved from reference TRBV7-9 and TRBJ1-1, is DTGVSQNPRHKITKRGQNVTFRCDPISEHNRLYWYRQTLGQGPEFLTYFQNEAQLEKSRLLSDRFSAERPKGSFSTLEIQRTEQGDSAMYLCASSQGNTEALFGQGTRLTVV.

Regarding this clonotype: One base away lies a much larger clone, so this may be a sequencing read error. V gene TRBV20-1 combines with J gene TRBJ2-1, with TRBD2 matching over 13 bases. The CDR3 has 16 amino acids. The V gene's germline CDR1 is DFQATT and CDR2 SNEGSKA (reference sequence). The CDR3 nucleotides are TGCTGTGCTAGAGATCCTAGGACTAGCGGGAGCAATGAGCAGTTCTTC. Residues: CCARDPRTSGSNEQFF.

This clonotype has only a few counts. The chain has TRBV6-5 and TRBJ1-6; D gene unclear. Trimming removed 2 bases at V and 4 bases at J, with 15 bases between. The CDR3 contains 17 residues. The germline CDR1 and CDR2 sequences are MNHEY and SVGAGI. CDR3: CASSYAGLAGYNSPLHF. CDR3 in DNA: TGTGCCAGCAGTTACGCCGGGCTTGCTGGGTATAATTCACCCCTCCACTTT.

This clonotype was counted many times. The chain employs TRBV5-1 and TRBJ2-2; unclear D gene. CDR1 is SGHRS and CDR2 is YFSETQ in the germline V gene. V shed 0 bases and J shed 2 bases, with 5 bases lying between them. The CDR3 totals 14 residues. The chain's CDR3 is CASSLALNTGELFF. The CDR3 DNA follows: TGCGCCAGCAGCTTGGCCCTTAACACCGGGGAGCTGTTTTTT. The full variable domain, completed using reference TRBV5-1 and TRBJ2-2, is KAGVTQTPRYLIKTRGQQVTLSCSPISGHRSVSWYQQTPGQGLQFLFEYFSETQRNKGNFPGRFSGRQFSNSRSEMNVSTLELGDSALYLCASSLALNTGELFFGEGSRLTVL.

This clonotype has a count of ten or more. This chain connects TRBV10-3 to TRBJ2-7; perhaps D is TRBD1 or TRBD2 (7 bases each). The germline V and J ends were trimmed by 10 bases and 3 bases, with 19 bases remaining between them. The CDR3 extends over 14 amino acids. In germline, CDR1 is ENHRY, CDR2 SYGVKD. The CDR3 region has the DNA TGTGCCAGTAGTGACAGGGAGGGGGTCTACGAGCAGTACTTC. Translation: CASSDREGVYEQYF.

For this clonotype: This clone may be a read error of a much larger clone one base away. The conserved closing phenylalanine or tryptophan is absent in this CDR3, likely reflecting a read error. The chain uses TRBV6-1 and TRBJ2-1; D gene ambiguous. CDR1 MNHNS and CDR2 SASEGT come from the germline V gene. Trimming removed 6 bases at V and 9 bases at J, with 18 bases between. The CDR3 runs to 14 residues. CDR3 DNA: TGTGCCAGCAGGGATAGGAGATGGGGTGCTGAGCAGTTCTTG. Encoded protein: CASRDRRWGAEQFL.

The rearrangement uses TRBV5-8 and TRBJ1-2; D call uncertain. The germline gives CDR1 SGHTS, CDR2 YDEGEE. The germline V and J ends were trimmed by 0 bases and 0 bases, with 15 bases remaining between them. The CDR3 totals 17 residues. The CDR3 region is CASSLAQFTRPNYGYTF. Here the CDR3 DNA reads TGTGCCAGCAGCTTGGCCCAATTTACCAGGCCTAACTATGGCTACACCTTC.

V is TRBV6-5 and J is TRBJ2-7, with D perhaps matching TRBD2 (5 bases). Trimming took 3 bases from V and 3 from J, leaving 24 bases between them. Germline values: CDR1 MNHEY, CDR2 SVGAGI. The CDR3 contains 18 residues. This chain's CDR3 is CASSYRGLPIVNGYEQYF. CDR3 in DNA: TGTGCCAGCAGTTATAGAGGACTTCCAATAGTCAACGGCTACGAGCAGTACTTC.

This clonotype was detected ten times or more. CDR3 in DNA: TGCGCCAGCAGCGGCCTGGGTGGCTCCGATGAGCAGTTCTTC. Translating gives CASSGLGGSDEQFF. The rearrangement uses TRBV5-1 and TRBJ2-1; unclear D gene. From germline, CDR1 is SGHRS and CDR2 YFSETQ. The CDR3 has 14 amino acids. V lost 4 bases and J 8 bases, leaving 16 bases between the germline ends.

This clonotype was recorded at least ten times. CDR3: CASSFSGDDNQPQHF. In DNA form, the CDR3 reads TGTGCCAGCAGTTTCTCAGGGGACGACAATCAGCCCCAGCATTTT. The J gene is TRBJ1-5, the V gene TRBV12-3 or TRBV12-4, with TRBD1 as a possible D gene (6 bases). The CDR3 has 15 residues. Trimming left V 3 bases short and J 3 bases short, with 12 bases between.

This clonotype was counted ten times or more. The rearrangement links TRBV5-1 to TRBJ2-2; 7 bases map to TRBD1. Germline V gene sequence: CDR1 SGHRS, CDR2 YFSETQ. V trimming: 2 bases; J trimming: 6 bases; junction bases outside the gene matches: 13. The CDR3 is made up of 17 amino acids. The chain's CDR3 is CASSLGPGGIWSGELFF. Here the CDR3 DNA reads TGCGCCAGCAGCTTAGGGCCAGGGGGAATTTGGTCCGGGGAGCTGTTTTTT.

This sequence joins TRBV7-6 and TRBJ2-3; D gene uncertain. V lost 5 bases and J lost 2, with 14 bases in between. This CDR3 is 15 amino acids long. Germline values: CDR1 SGHVS, CDR2 FNYEAQ. In nucleotides, the CDR3 is TGTGCCAGCAGCCCCATTGGGGTGGCCACAGATACGCAGTATTTT. As protein: CASSPIGVATDTQYF.

The rearrangement uses TRBV12-3 or TRBV12-4 and TRBJ2-7; 14 bases are shared with TRBD2. After removal of 6 bases from V and 6 bases from J, the junction contained 10 bases not matched to a gene. This CDR3 region has 16 residues. The CDR3 reads CASRPLGLAGAGEQYF. The CDR3 nucleotides are TGTGCCAGCAGACCTTTGGGACTAGCGGGAGCCGGCGAGCAGTACTTC.

This clonotype was seen many times. The V and J genes are TRBV29-1 and TRBJ1-2; D unclear. The CDR3 extends over 14 amino acids. The V and J ends lost 0 bases and 8 bases respectively, with 16 bases between them. Germline V CDR1 and CDR2: SQVTM, ANQGSEA. The CDR3 nucleotides are TGCAGCGTTGAAGATTTCGGATATACGGTGGGCTACACCTTC. Translating gives CSVEDFGYTVGYTF.

This clonotype appeared many times. The chain links TRBV7-3 to TRBJ2-3; 7 positions agree with TRBD2. Unmatched junction bases numbered 0, after V lost 2 bases and J lost 1 base. Germline-derived CDR1 and CDR2 are SGHTA and FQGTGA. The length of the CDR3 is 14 residues. CDR3: CASSLLAGTDTQYF. The CDR3 DNA sequence: TGTGCCAGCAGCTTACTAGCGGGCACAGATACGCAGTATTTT.

V gene TRBV12-3 or TRBV12-4 combines with J gene TRBJ2-1; TRBD2 agrees at 7 bases. This CDR3 comprises 14 residues. V was pared by 7 bases and J by 7 bases, with 10 bases of the junction left unmatched. In DNA, the CDR3 is TGTGCCAGCACCCTCAGGGAGGGAACAAATGAGCAGTTCTTC. Translated: CASTLREGTNEQFF.

This clonotype was observed at least ten times. The chain uses TRBV7-9 and TRBJ2-7; D unclear. Germline V gene sequence: CDR1 SEHNR, CDR2 FQNEAQ (reference sequence). The CDR3 covers 15 residues. Between the trimmed V and J ends, which lost 0 bases and 3 bases, there was a span of 12 bases. The CDR3 spells CASSLAGPLVYEQYF. In DNA, the CDR3 is TGTGCCAGCAGCTTAGCAGGGCCCCTTGTCTACGAGCAGTACTTC.

This clonotype was counted a few times. This rearrangement joins TRBV7-8 to TRBJ2-1; 9 nucleotides align to TRBD1. The CDR3 consists of 14 residues. Germline V gene sequence: CDR1 SGHVS, CDR2 FQNEAQ. Trimming cost V 5 bases and J 9 bases; bases outside gene matches: 8. The CDR3 sequence is CASSPGTGSTEQFF. The CDR3 DNA reads as TGTGCCAGCAGCCCCGGGACAGGGTCCACTGAGCAGTTCTTC.